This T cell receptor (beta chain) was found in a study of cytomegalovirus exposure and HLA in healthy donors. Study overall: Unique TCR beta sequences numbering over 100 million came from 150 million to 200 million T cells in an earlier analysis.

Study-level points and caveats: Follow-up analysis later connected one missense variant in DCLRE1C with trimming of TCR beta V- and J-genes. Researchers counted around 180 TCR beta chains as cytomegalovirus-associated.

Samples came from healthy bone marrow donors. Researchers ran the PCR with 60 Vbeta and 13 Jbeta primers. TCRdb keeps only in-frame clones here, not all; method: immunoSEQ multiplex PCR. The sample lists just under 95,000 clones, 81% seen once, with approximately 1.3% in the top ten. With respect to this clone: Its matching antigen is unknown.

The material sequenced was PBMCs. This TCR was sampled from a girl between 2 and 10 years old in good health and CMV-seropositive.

The CDR3 loop is CSVEGTPTYEQYF. The CDR3 DNA is TGCAGCGTTGAAGGGACACCCACCTACGAGCAGTACTTC. The chain uses TRBV29-1 and TRBJ2-7, with D perhaps matching TRBD1 (5 bases). The V end was cut by 1 base, the J end by 2 bases, with 9 bases between. This CDR3 spans 13 amino acids. Per germline, CDR1 SQVTM and CDR2 ANQGSEA.